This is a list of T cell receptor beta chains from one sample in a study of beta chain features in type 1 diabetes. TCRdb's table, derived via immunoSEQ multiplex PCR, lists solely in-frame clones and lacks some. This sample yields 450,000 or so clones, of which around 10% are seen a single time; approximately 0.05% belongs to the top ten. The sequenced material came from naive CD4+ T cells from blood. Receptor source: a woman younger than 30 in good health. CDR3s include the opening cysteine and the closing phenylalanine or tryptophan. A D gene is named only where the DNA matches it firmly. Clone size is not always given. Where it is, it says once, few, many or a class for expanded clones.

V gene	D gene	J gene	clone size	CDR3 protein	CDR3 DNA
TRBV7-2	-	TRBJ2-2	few	CASRSKGLGFGTGELFF	TGTGCCAGCAGGTCAAAAGGGTTGGGATTCGGCACCGGGGAGCTGTTTTTT
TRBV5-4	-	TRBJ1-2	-	CASSRDIYGYTF	TGTGCCAGCAGTCGGGACATCTATGGCTACACCTTC
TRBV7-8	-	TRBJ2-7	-	CASSPSRYEQYF	TGTGCCAGCAGCCCGTCCAGGTACGAGCAGTACTTC
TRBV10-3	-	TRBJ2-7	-	CAISEYSDSYEQYF	TGTGCCATCAGTGAGTATAGCGACTCCTACGAGCAGTACTTC
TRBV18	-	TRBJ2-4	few	CASSPTVGGLGKNIQYF	TGTGCCAGCTCACCGACGGTCGGGGGGCTTGGCAAAAACATTCAGTACTTC
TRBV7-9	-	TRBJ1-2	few	CASSFSTEYTF	TGTGCCAGCAGCTTTTCAACTGAGTACACCTTC
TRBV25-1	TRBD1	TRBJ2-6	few	CASSEHKGQGDPYVLTF	TGTGCCAGCAGTGAACATAAGGGACAGGGGGACCCCTACGTCCTGACTTTC
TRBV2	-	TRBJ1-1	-	CASSVYEAFF	TGTGCCAGCAGTGTGTATGAAGCTTTCTTT
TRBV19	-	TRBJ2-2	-	CASSVFTGELFF	TGTGCCAGTAGTGTATTCACCGGGGAGCTGTTTTTT
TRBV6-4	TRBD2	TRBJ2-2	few	CASSGLAGPVSTGELFF	TGTGCCAGCAGTGGACTAGCGGGTCCAGTTAGCACCGGGGAGCTGTTTTTT
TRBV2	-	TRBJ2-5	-	CASSGLTGGETQYF	TGTGCCAGCAGTGGATTGACAGGTGGAGAGACCCAGTACTTC
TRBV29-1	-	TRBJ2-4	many	CSVKQRNIQYF	TGCAGCGTGAAACAGAGAAACATTCAGTACTTC
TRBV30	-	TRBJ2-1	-	CAWSVLDEQFF	TGTGCCTGGAGTGTACTGGATGAGCAGTTCTTC
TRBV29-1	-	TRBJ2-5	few	CSITGFQETQYF	TGCAGCATCACAGGATTCCAAGAGACCCAGTACTTC
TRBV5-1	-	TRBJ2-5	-	CASSPPGETQYF	TGCGCCAGCAGCCCCCCCGGGGAGACCCAGTACTTC
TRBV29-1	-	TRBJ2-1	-	CSVGPGYNNEQFF	TGCAGCGTTGGTCCAGGCTATAACAATGAGCAGTTCTTC
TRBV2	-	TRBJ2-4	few	CASIGLNKNIQYF	TGTGCCAGCATCGGACTAAACAAAAACATTCAGTACTTC
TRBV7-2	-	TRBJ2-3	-	CASSLTGGTDTQYF	TGTGCCAGCAGCTTGACGGGGGGCACAGATACGCAGTATTTT
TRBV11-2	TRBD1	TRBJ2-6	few	CASSSLDRGRSGANVLTF	TGTGCCAGCAGCTCCCTGGACAGGGGGCGATCTGGGGCCAACGTCCTGACTTTC
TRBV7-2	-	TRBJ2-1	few	CASTFLNEQFF	TGTGCCAGCACCTTTCTCAATGAGCAGTTCTTC
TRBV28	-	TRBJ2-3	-	CASSLGRPRQDTQYF	TGTGCCAGCAGTTTAGGGAGACCCCGGCAGGATACGCAGTATTTT
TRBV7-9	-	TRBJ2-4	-	CASSEAKNIQYF	TGTGCCAGCTCCGAGGCCAAAAACATTCAGTACTTC
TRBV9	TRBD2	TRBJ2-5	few	CASSGPPSGRDQETQYF	TGTGCCAGCAGCGGCCCACCAAGCGGGAGAGACCAAGAGACCCAGTACTTC
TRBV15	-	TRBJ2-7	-	CATRPGRVDEQYF	TGTGCCACCAGACCGGGCAGGGTGGACGAGCAGTACTTC
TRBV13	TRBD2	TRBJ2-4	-	CANPGGTSGRRAKNIQYF	TGTGCCAACCCCGGCGGGACTAGCGGGAGGAGGGCCAAAAACATTCAGTACTTC
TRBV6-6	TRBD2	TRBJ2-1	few	CASSYSLTSGNNEQFF	TGTGCCAGCAGTTACTCTTTAACTAGCGGGAACAATGAGCAGTTCTTC
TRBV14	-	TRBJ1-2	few	CASSQGTVYGYTF	TGTGCCAGCAGCCAAGGGACGGTGTATGGCTACACCTTC
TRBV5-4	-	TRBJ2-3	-	CASSSGPWEEDTQYF	TGTGCCAGCAGCTCCGGGCCTTGGGAAGAGGATACGCAGTATTTT
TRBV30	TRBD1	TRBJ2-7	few	CAWNYEQGADEQYF	TGTGCCTGGAACTACGAACAGGGGGCGGACGAGCAGTACTTC
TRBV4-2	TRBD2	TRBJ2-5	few	CASSELRASGNQETQYF	TGTGCCAGCAGCGAGCTCCGGGCTAGCGGGAACCAAGAGACCCAGTACTTC
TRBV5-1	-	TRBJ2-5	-	CASSTGTAWETQYF	TGCGCCAGCAGCACGGGGACTGCCTGGGAGACCCAGTACTTC
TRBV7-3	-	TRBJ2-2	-	CASSSRSGTNTGELFF	TGTGCCAGCAGCTCCAGGTCGGGTACGAACACCGGGGAGCTGTTTTTT
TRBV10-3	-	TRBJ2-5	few	CAISGGQQTQYF	TGTGCCATCAGTGGAGGCCAGCAGACCCAGTACTTC
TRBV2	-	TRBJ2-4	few	CASSPYGLQNIQYF	TGTGCCAGCAGTCCATACGGGCTGCAAAACATTCAGTACTTC
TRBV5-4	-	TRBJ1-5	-	CASRPWGSNQPQHF	TGTGCCAGCCGGCCCTGGGGTAGCAATCAGCCCCAGCATTTT
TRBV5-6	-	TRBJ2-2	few	CASSFSGELFF	TGTGCCAGCAGCTTCAGCGGGGAGCTGTTTTTT
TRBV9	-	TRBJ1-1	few	CASSVAPHNMNTEAFF	TGTGCCAGCAGCGTAGCTCCGCACAACATGAACACTGAAGCTTTCTTT
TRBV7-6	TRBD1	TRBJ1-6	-	CASSQQGGAPPSPLHF	TGTGCCAGCAGCCAACAGGGGGGCGCACCTCCTTCACCCCTCCACTTT
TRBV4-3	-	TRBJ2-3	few	CATSPEVAVAKLYTQYF	TGCGCCACCTCACCAGAGGTGGCAGTCGCCAAACTCTATACGCAGTATTTT
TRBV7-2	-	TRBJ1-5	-	CASSLVPMLGQPQHF	TGTGCCAGCAGCTTAGTCCCGATGTTGGGTCAGCCCCAGCATTTT
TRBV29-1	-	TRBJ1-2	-	CSVDRQNYGYTF	TGCAGCGTTGATAGACAGAACTATGGCTACACCTTC
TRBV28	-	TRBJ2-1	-	CASSFREREQFF	TGTGCCAGCAGTTTCAGAGAGAGGGAGCAGTTCTTC